This TCR beta chain was identified in a study of CD8+ T cells in alopecia areata. Extraction of RNA preceded its reverse transcription into cDNA, which served as the sequencing template. Some clones are missing from TCRdb's copy, which holds only in-frame ones; the method was immunoSEQ multiplex PCR. The sample shows roughly 100,000 clones, around 84% of them seen only once. Treatment denoted: oral pan-JAK inhibitor, 5-10 mg twice daily. In germline, CDR1 is SGDLS, CDR2 YYNGEE. Between the trimmed V and J ends, which lost 0 bases and 5 bases, there was a span of 12 bases. The CDR3 length is 14 residues.

This specimen consisted of CD8+ T cells sorted from blood, obtained at approximately week 30, from a patient treated with tofacitinib. This clonotype was obtained from a human donor with alopecia areata. V usage is TRBV9 and J usage is TRBJ2-7; D remains unclear. The CDR3 coding sequence is TGTGCCAGCAGCGTAGCAGAGGCCCTAGACGAGCAGTACTTC. This gives the protein CASSVAEALDEQYF.